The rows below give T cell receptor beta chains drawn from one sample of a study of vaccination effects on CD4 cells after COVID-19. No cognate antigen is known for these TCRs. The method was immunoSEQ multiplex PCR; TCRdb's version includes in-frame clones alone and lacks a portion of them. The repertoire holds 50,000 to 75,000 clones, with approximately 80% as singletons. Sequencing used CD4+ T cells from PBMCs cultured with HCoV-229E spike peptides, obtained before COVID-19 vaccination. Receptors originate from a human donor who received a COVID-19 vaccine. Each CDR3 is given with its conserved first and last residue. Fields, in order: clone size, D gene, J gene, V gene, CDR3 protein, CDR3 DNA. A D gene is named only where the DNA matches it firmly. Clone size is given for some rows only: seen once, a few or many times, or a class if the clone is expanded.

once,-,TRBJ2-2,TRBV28,CASSPRNTGELFF,TGTGCCAGCAGTCCCCGCAACACCGGGGAGCTGTTTTTT
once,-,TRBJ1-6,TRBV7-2,CASSLVRGTNSPLHF,TGTGCCAGCAGCTTAGTGAGGGGTACTAATTCACCCCTCCACTTT
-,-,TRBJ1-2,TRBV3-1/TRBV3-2,CASSQDRWEEGYTF,TGTGCCAGCAGCCAAGATAGGTGGGAAGAGGGCTACACCTTC
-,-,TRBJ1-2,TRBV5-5,CASSLSGPVGYTF,TGTGCCAGCAGCTTGTCAGGGCCCGTCGGCTACACCTTC
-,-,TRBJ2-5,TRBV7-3,CASSPHAGETQYF,TGTGCCAGCAGCCCCCATGCCGGGGAGACCCAGTACTTC
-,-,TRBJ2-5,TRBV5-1,CASSHGHNQETQYF,TGCGCCAGCAGCCATGGACACAACCAAGAGACCCAGTACTTC
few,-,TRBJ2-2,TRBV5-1,CASSLTNTGELFF,TGCGCCAGCAGCTTGACGAACACCGGGGAGCTGTTTTTT
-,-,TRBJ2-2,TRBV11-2,CASSWGRVSGELFF,TGTGCCAGCAGCTGGGGCAGGGTTTCCGGGGAGCTGTTTTTT
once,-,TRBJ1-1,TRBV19,CASTSPLSLVNTEAFF,TGTGCCAGTACCTCGCCGCTGAGTCTTGTGAACACTGAAGCTTTCTTT
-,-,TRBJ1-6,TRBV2,CASSGQGTPPLHF,TGTGCCAGCAGTGGCCAGGGGACCCCACCCCTCCACTTT
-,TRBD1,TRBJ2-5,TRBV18,CASSPPDRAQETQYF,TGTGCCAGCTCACCACCAGACAGGGCCCAAGAGACCCAGTACTTC
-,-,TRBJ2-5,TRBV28,CASSLSRSQETQYF,TGTGCCAGCAGTTTATCACGGAGCCAAGAGACCCAGTACTTC
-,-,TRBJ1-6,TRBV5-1,CASSLALGRFGPSSPLHF,TGCGCCAGCAGCTTGGCCTTGGGCCGGTTTGGGCCCAGTTCACCCCTCCACTTT
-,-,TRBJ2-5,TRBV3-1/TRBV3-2,CASSHRGPETQYF,TGTGCCAGCAGCCATAGGGGTCCAGAGACCCAGTACTTC
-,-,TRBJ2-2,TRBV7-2,CASSIGQTGELFF,TGTGCCAGCAGCATCGGACAAACCGGGGAGCTGTTTTTT
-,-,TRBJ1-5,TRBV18,CASSPRTDSNQPQHF,TGTGCCAGCTCACCGAGGACAGATAGCAATCAGCCCCAGCATTTT
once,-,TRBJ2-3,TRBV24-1,CATRGNVGASDTQYF,TGTGCCACCAGGGGGAACGTAGGTGCATCAGATACGCAGTATTTT
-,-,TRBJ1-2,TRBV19,CASSLAGDGFYGYTF,TGTGCCAGTAGTCTCGCGGGGGACGGATTCTATGGCTACACCTTC
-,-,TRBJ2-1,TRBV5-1,CASSLIPTSYNEQFF,TGCGCCAGCAGCTTGATTCCGACAAGTTACAATGAGCAGTTCTTC
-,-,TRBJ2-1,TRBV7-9,CASTHSGPSDNEQFF,TGTGCCAGCACTCATTCCGGTCCGAGTGACAATGAGCAGTTCTTC
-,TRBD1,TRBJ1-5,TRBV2,CASSDARDRGPHQPQHF,TGTGCCAGCAGTGACGCCCGGGACAGGGGACCCCATCAGCCCCAGCATTTT
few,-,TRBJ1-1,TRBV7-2,CASRGRRNTEAFF,TGTGCCAGCAGGGGTAGACGGAACACTGAAGCTTTCTTT
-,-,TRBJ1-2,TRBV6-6,CASSYSRPGTGGYTF,TGTGCCAGCAGTTACTCGAGACCGGGAACGGGTGGCTACACCTTC
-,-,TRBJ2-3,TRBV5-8,CASPGDTQYF,TGTGCCAGCCCTGGGGATACGCAGTATTTT
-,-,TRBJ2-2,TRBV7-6,CASSWEGARSGELFF,TGTGCCAGCAGCTGGGAGGGGGCGCGTAGCGGGGAGCTGTTTTTT
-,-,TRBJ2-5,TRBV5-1,CASSLGRGETQYF,TGCGCCAGCAGCTTGGGCAGGGGCGAGACCCAGTACTTC
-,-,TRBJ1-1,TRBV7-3,CASSLNANTEAFF,TGTGCCAGCAGCTTAAATGCGAACACTGAAGCTTTCTTT
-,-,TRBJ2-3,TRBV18,CASSTHMGLGDTQYF,TGTGCCAGCTCCACGCATATGGGGCTCGGGGATACGCAGTATTTT
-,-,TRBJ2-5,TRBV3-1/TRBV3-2,CASSLEYQETQYF,TGTGCCAGCAGCCTGGAGTACCAAGAGACCCAGTACTTC
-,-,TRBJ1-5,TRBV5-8,CASSSWGAGASQPQHF,TGTGCCAGCAGCTCTTGGGGGGCGGGGGCTAGTCAGCCCCAGCATTTT
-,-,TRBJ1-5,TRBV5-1,CASSLEGPQGNQPQHF,TGCGCCAGCAGCTTGGAGGGGCCGCAGGGGAATCAGCCCCAGCATTTT
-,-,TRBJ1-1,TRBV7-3,CASSWGGGTEAFF,TGTGCCAGCAGCTGGGGTGGGGGGACTGAAGCTTTCTTT
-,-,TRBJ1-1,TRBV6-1,CASSVLGVRANTEAFF,TGTGCCAGCAGTGTCTTGGGTGTCAGGGCGAACACTGAAGCTTTCTTT
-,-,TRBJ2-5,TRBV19,CASSIRGETQYF,TGTGCCAGTAGTATCAGGGGAGAGACCCAGTACTTC
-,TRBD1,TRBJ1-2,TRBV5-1,CASSLEGQNYGYTF,TGCGCCAGCAGCTTGGAGGGACAGAACTATGGCTACACCTTC
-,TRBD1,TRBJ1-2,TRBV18,CASSPTGQGAYGYTF,TGTGCCAGCTCACCCACGGGACAGGGGGCCTATGGCTACACCTTC
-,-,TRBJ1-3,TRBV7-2,CASSLVAASGNTIYF,TGTGCCAGCAGCTTAGTGGCGGCTTCTGGAAACACCATATATTTT
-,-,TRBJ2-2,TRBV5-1,CASSWEDRRNTGELFF,TGCGCCAGCAGCTGGGAGGACAGACGAAACACCGGGGAGCTGTTTTTT
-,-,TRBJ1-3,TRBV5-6,CASSPRGWFSGNTIYF,TGTGCCAGCAGCCCGCGGGGGTGGTTCTCTGGAAACACCATATATTTT
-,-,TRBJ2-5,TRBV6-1,CASSEGQGFGETQYF,TGTGCCAGCAGTGAAGGGCAGGGATTCGGAGAGACCCAGTACTTC
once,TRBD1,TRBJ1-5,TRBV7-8,CASSQGQLNQPQHF,TGTGCCAGCAGCCAGGGACAGCTCAATCAGCCCCAGCATTTT
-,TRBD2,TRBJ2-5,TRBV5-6,CASSLASGQETQYF,TGTGCCAGCAGCTTGGCTAGCGGGCAAGAGACCCAGTACTTC
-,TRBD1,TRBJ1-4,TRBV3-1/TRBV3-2,CASSRGTVNEKLFF,TGTGCCAGCAGCCGCGGGACAGTTAATGAAAAACTGTTTTTT
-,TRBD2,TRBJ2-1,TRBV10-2,CATLMLAGGPKFF,TGCGCCACCTTAATGCTAGCGGGGGGGCCCAAGTTCTTC
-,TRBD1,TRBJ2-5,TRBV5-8,CASSNYRGQETQYF,TGTGCCAGCAGCAATTACAGGGGCCAAGAGACCCAGTACTTC
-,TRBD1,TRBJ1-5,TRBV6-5,CASREDRGGSQPQHF,TGTGCCAGCAGAGAGGACAGGGGAGGAAGTCAGCCCCAGCATTTT
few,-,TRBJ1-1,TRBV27,CASSLGFRWGNTEAFF,TGTGCCAGCAGTTTAGGTTTTCGGTGGGGGAACACTGAAGCTTTCTTT
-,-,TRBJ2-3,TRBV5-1,CASSLPGGAGTDTQYF,TGCGCCAGCAGCCTCCCAGGGGGGGCGGGCACAGATACGCAGTATTTT